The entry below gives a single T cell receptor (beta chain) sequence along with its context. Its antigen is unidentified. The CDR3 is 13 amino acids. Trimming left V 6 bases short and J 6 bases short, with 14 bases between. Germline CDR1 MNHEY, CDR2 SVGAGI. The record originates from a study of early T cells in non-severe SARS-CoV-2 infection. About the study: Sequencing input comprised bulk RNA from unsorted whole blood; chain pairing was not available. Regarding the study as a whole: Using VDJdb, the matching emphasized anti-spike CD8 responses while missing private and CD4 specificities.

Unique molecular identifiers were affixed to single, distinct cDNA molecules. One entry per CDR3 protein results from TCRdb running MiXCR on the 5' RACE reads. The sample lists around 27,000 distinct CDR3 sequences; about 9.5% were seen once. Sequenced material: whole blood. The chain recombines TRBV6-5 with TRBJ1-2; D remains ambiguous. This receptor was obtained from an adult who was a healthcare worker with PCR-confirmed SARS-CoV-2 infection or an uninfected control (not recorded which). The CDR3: CASSLLWNHGYTF. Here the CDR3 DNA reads TGTGCCAGCAGCCTCTTATGGAACCATGGCTACACCTTC.